This T cell receptor beta chain was observed in a study of OX40 agonist ivuxolimab in advanced cancers. J lost 3 bases, V lost 5 bases, and 14 bases had no gene match. This CDR3 is built from 18 residues. CDR1 SGHNT and CDR2 YENEEA come from the germline V gene. The assay was immunoSEQ multiplex PCR, and TCRdb's table has in-frame clones only and misses some. The data hold 35,000 to 40,000 clones, with about 90% observed a single time. The rearrangement uses TRBV11-3 and TRBJ2-2, with 8 positions matching TRBD1. This clonotype was obtained from an adult with an advanced solid tumor such as melanoma, head and neck, liver or kidney cancer. The sample consisted of CD4+ or CD8+ T cells sorted from blood, taken in a trial of the OX40 agonist ivuxolimab. The CDR3 DNA reads TGTGCCAGCAGCCCGGGTCGGGGACAGGTTTCGGACACCGGGGAGCTGTTTTTT. Encoded protein: CASSPGRGQVSDTGELFF.